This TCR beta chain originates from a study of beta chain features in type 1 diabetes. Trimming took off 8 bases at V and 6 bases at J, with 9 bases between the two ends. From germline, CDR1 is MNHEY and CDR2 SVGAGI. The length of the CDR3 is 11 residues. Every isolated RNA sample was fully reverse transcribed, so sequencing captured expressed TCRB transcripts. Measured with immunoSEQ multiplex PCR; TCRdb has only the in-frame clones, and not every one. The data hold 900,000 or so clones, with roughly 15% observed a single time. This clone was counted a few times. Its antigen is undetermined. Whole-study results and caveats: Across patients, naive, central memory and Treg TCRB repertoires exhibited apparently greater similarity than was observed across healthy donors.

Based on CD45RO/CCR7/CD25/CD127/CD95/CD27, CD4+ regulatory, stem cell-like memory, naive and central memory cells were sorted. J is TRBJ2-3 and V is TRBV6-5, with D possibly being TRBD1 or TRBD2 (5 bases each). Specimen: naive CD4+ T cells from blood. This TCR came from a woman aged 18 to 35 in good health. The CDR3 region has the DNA TGTGCCAGCCGGGGACGCGATACGCAGTATTTT. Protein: CASRGRDTQYF.